One and the same sample provided the 20 T cell receptor beta chains below, sequenced in a study of T cells in women clearing cervical HPV infection. Using immunoSEQ multiplex PCR, the repertoire was profiled, and TCRdb retains in-frame clones only, with some absent. Here the sample table reports 20,000 or so clones. What was sequenced was blood buffy coat. These receptors all come from a woman between 18 and 69 years old with a cervical HPV16 infection that either progressed to CIN3+ or cleared (not recorded which).

Of note for this clone: Read coverage stops 3 residues before the CDR3 terminus; the germline J gene supplies the remainder. The rearrangement joins TRBV4-2 to TRBJ2-7; D might be TRBD1 (6 bases). Between the trimmed V and J ends, which lost 2 bases and 5 bases, there was a span of 13 bases. This CDR3 has 14 residues. The germline V gene encodes CDR1 LGHNA and CDR2 YNFKEQ. This chain's CDR3 is CASSQRTDFHEQYF. The CDR3 DNA, read in part, is TGTGCCAGCAGCCAACGGACAGATTTCCACGAG.

Comments on this clone: The missing CDR3 end, 3 residues past where the read stops, is filled in from the germline J gene. The V gene is TRBV19, the J gene TRBJ1-2; TRBD1 matches 7 bases. Germline assignment: CDR1 LNHDA and CDR2 SQIVND (reference sequence). The CDR3 extends over 14 amino acids. CDR3 DNA, as far as it was read: TGTGCCAGTAGTAATGACAGGGTGTACAATGAC. Its translation: CASSNDRVYND. The whole CDR3 sequence reads CASSNDRVYNDYTF.

Note on this clone: Sequencing ends 3 residues short of the CDR3 end; the germline J gene provides the rest. The rearrangement links TRBV5-8 to TRBJ2-7; a weak D match, TRBD1 (6 bases). This CDR3 spans 13 amino acids. CDR1 is SGHTS, CDR2 YDEGEE, per germline. V gave up 3 bases and J gave up 2 bases, with 9 bases separating them. The CDR3 protein is CASSWDNPYEQYF. The DNA read from the CDR3 is TGTGCCAGCAGCTGGGACAACCCCTACGAG.

Turning to this clone: The read is 3 residues too short to cover the CDR3 end, so that end is filled in from the germline J gene. This sequence joins TRBV19 and TRBJ2-3; D ambiguous. V was shortened by 5 bases and J by 5 bases, with 20 bases between the two germline ends. The germline gives CDR1 LNHDA, CDR2 SQIVND (reference sequence). The CDR3 consists of 16 residues. The DNA read from the CDR3 is TGTGCCAGTAGTTTGTGGAGCCTAACGGGTGGAGATACG. This codes for CASSLWSLTGGDT. The full-length CDR3 reads as CASSLWSLTGGDTQYF.

The CDR3 here is CASRIGGQTNQPQHF. The part of the CDR3 DNA that was read is TGTGCCAGTAGGATCGGGGGACAGACCAATCAGCCC. The gene calls are TRBV19 and TRBJ1-5, with TRBD1 matching 7 bases. The CDR3 is cut off 3 residues early in the read; its end comes from the germline J gene. Per the germline V gene, CDR1 is LNHDA and CDR2 is SQIVND (reference sequence). V gave up 6 bases and J gave up 3 bases; unmatched junction bases: 8. The CDR3 is 15 amino acids. The variable domain in full, with the rest retrieved from reference TRBV19 and TRBJ1-5, is DGGITQSPKYLFRKEGQNVTLSCEQNLNHDAMYWYRQDPGQGLRLIYYSQIVNDFQKGDIAEGYSVSREKKESFPLTVTSAQKNPTAFYLCASRIGGQTNQPQHFGDGTRLSIL.

Judged by frequency, this clone is medium-sized. Sequencing ends 3 residues short of the CDR3 end; the germline J gene provides the rest. The rearrangement links TRBV29-1 to TRBJ2-7, with 8 bases aligning to TRBD1. Germline CDR1 and CDR2: SQVTM and ANQGSEA. The CDR3 is 13 residues long. V shed 7 bases and J 5 bases; nucleotides not matched to a gene: 10. The sequenced part of the CDR3 DNA is TGCAGCGCCGGGCGGGACAGGACGAACGAG. Protein product: CSAGRDRTNE. The CDR3, in full, reads CSAGRDRTNEQYF.

To note about this clone: The read halts 3 residues ahead of the CDR3 end, with the missing end drawn from the germline J gene. The V call is TRBV19, the J call TRBJ1-5; 8 nucleotides line up with TRBD1. This CDR3 is 16 amino acids long. V trimming: 3 bases; J trimming: 5 bases; junction bases outside the gene matches: 9. CDR1 is LNHDA and CDR2 is SQIVND in the germline V gene (reference sequence). Incomplete CDR3 DNA: TGTGCCAGTAGTATCCAACAGGGGGATATTTATCAGCCC. Translation: CASSIQQGDIYQP. The whole CDR3 region reads CASSIQQGDIYQPQHF.

With regard to this clone: Read sequence stops 3 residues before the CDR3 end, and the germline J gene provides the missing end. The chain combines TRBV12-5 with TRBJ2-2; 9 bases line up with TRBD2. Germline V gene sequence: CDR1 LGHNT, CDR2 FRNRAP. Trimming cost V 2 bases and J 4 bases; bases outside gene matches: 5. The CDR3 covers 16 residues. The chain's CDR3 is CASGLIAGGPTGELFF. The sequenced part of the CDR3 DNA is TGTGCTAGTGGTTTGATTGCGGGAGGGCCCACCGGGGAG.

A word on this clone: The CDR3 is cut off 3 residues early in the read; its end comes from the germline J gene. The genes are TRBV18 and TRBJ1-4, with D unresolved. V shed 8 bases and J shed 5 bases, with 12 bases lying between them. This CDR3 spans 13 amino acids. Germline V gene sequence: CDR1 KGHSH, CDR2 LQKENI. CDR3 loop: CASQRGGNEKLFF. The CDR3 DNA, read in part, is TGTGCCAGCCAGCGGGGAGGGAATGAAAAA.

In the case of this clone: The read ends 3 residues early relative to the CDR3; the germline J gene fills the gap. The chain recombines TRBV18 with TRBJ1-2; D is ambiguous. The CDR3 sequence is 14 residues long. The germline V gene encodes CDR1 KGHSH and CDR2 LQKENI. Partial CDR3 DNA: TGTGCCAGCTCACGACTAGCGGGAGCCTACGAC. It encodes CASSRLAGAYD. In full, the CDR3 reads CASSRLAGAYDYTF.

With respect to this clone: The read terminates 3 residues ahead of where the CDR3 ends, so the germline J gene completes it. This chain uses TRBV19 with TRBJ2-1, with 9 bases identical to TRBD2. CDR1 is LNHDA, CDR2 SQIVND, per germline (reference sequence). The CDR3 consists of 16 residues. Trimming cost V 7 bases and J 2 bases; bases outside gene matches: 9. CDR3 DNA (partial): TGTGCCAGTACCCCGGGGGCTAGCGGGACCTACAATGAG. This encodes CASTPGASGTYNE. The CDR3 as a whole reads CASTPGASGTYNEQFF.

Regarding this clone: The observed sequence ends 3 residues before the CDR3 terminus, with the missing tail filled in from the germline J gene. The J gene is TRBJ1-5, the V gene TRBV12-3 or TRBV12-4, with D perhaps matching TRBD1 (5 bases). V gave up 1 base and J gave up 1 base, with 20 bases separating them. The CDR3 sequence is 19 residues long. Incomplete CDR3 DNA: TGTGCCAGCAGTTTAGGTGCAGGGCGGGGGTTGTCGAGCAATCAGCCC. Protein: CASSLGAGRGLSSNQP. The full CDR3 protein is CASSLGAGRGLSSNQPQHF.

Turning to this clone: From the germline J gene comes the end of the CDR3, since the read stops 3 residues before it. The chain carries TRBV5-4 and TRBJ2-1, with D possibly being TRBD2 (5 bases). Germline V gene lookup returns CDR1 SGHNT and CDR2 YYREEE (reference sequence). The CDR3 has 15 amino acids. V dropped 1 base and J dropped 9 bases, with 17 bases sitting between them. The CDR3 loop is CASSLSSPFGVEQFF. Partial CDR3 DNA: TGTGCCAGCAGCTTGTCTTCCCCGTTCGGGGTTGAG.

Note on this clone: The sequence runs out 3 residues before the end of the CDR3; the remainder is reconstructed from the germline J gene. The genes are TRBV20-1 and TRBJ2-5; tentative D call: TRBD2 (6 bases). V lost 5 bases, J lost 4 bases, and 26 bases lay in between. CDR1 and CDR2 (germline): DFQATT, SNEGSKA (reference sequence). The CDR3 sequence is 17 residues long. Partial CDR3 DNA: TGCAGTGCTCCCTTCACTGGGGTGGCGGGATGGGCAGAGACC. It specifies CSAPFTGVAGWAET. Given in full, the CDR3 is CSAPFTGVAGWAETQYF.

As regards this clone: The read terminates 3 residues before the CDR3 end, so the remaining end is supplied by the germline J gene. The rearrangement links TRBV10-3 to TRBJ2-2, with D tentatively TRBD1 (6 bases). The CDR3 contains 14 residues. V dropped 7 bases and J dropped 5 bases, with 14 bases sitting between them. Germline-derived CDR1 and CDR2 are ENHRY and SYGVKD. The chain's CDR3 is CAITTGMETGELFF. The DNA read from the CDR3 is TGTGCCATCACTACAGGGATGGAAACCGGGGAG.

CDR3 residues: CASSLGSSNQPQHF. Partial CDR3 DNA: TGTGCCAGCAGCTTGGGTAGCAGCAATCAGCCC. The V call is TRBV5-6, the J call TRBJ1-5; the D is unclear. The read ends 3 residues shy of where the CDR3 ends; the end is completed using the germline J gene. The CDR3 is made up of 14 amino acids. CDR1 is SGHDT and CDR2 is YYEEEE in the germline V gene. V was pared by 0 bases and J by 1 base, with 5 bases between.

The CDR3 loop is CAWSVRLASSYEQYF. The sequenced CDR3 bases are TGTGCCTGGAGTGTAAGGCTAGCGAGCTCCTACGAG. The V and J genes are TRBV30 and TRBJ2-7, with D possibly TRBD2 on 6 matching bases. The CDR3 end falls 3 residues outside the read, so it is completed with the germline J gene. The V gene's germline CDR1 is GTSNPN and CDR2 SVGIG (reference sequence). CDR3 length: 15 amino acids. V was pared by 0 bases and J by 0 bases, with 12 bases between.

Remarks on this clone: The read halts 3 residues ahead of the CDR3 end, with the missing end drawn from the germline J gene. V gene TRBV6-1 combines with J gene TRBJ2-7; D assignment may be TRBD1 or TRBD2 (5 bases each). The CDR3 is 14 amino acids. CDR1 and CDR2 (germline): MNHNS, SASEGT. Trimming took 3 bases from V and 4 from J, leaving 13 bases between them. The covered CDR3 bases are TGTGCCAGCAGTGAGAGGGGTTATGCGTACGAG. The encoded protein is CASSERGYAYE. The CDR3, in full, reads CASSERGYAYEQYF.

A word on this clone: The CDR3 is cut off 3 residues early in the read; its end comes from the germline J gene. The V gene is TRBV6-2 or TRBV6-3, the J gene TRBJ2-7; D call uncertain. Trimming removed 2 bases from V and 0 bases from J, with 14 bases in between. The CDR3 extends over 16 amino acids. Germline V gene sequence: CDR1 MNHEY, CDR2 SVGEGT. The CDR3 DNA, read in part, is TGTGCCAGCAGTTACGGGCCGATCCGTAGCTCCTACGAG. Translating gives CASSYGPIRSSYE. From start to end, the CDR3 is CASSYGPIRSSYEQYF.

About this clone: The CDR3 is cut off 3 residues early in the read; its end comes from the germline J gene. The V gene is TRBV19, the J gene TRBJ2-2; 9 bases agree with TRBD2. CDR1 LNHDA and CDR2 SQIVND come from the germline V gene (reference sequence). The CDR3 covers 13 residues. V trimming: 11 bases; J trimming: 4 bases; junction bases outside the gene matches: 5. The sequenced part of the CDR3 DNA is TGTGCCCTCCAGACTAGCGGCACCGGGGAG. Translating it yields CALQTSGTGE. The full CDR3 sequence reads CALQTSGTGELFF.